A selection of T cell receptor beta chains follows, all from one sample in a study of T cell repertoires and Cas9 in healthy adults. Sequenced by immunoSEQ multiplex PCR; TCRdb stores in-frame clones only, minus some. The data show over 14,000 clones, 89% seen once. The specimen sequenced was Tregs (CD4+, CD25+, CD127-, CD137-, CD154-) from PBMCs; culture status not recorded. The source is a human donor in good health. CDR3s include the opening cysteine and the closing phenylalanine or tryptophan. Fields, in order: V gene, clone size, J gene, D gene, CDR3 length, CDR3 protein, CDR3 DNA. D genes are given only for firm matches. Clone size is shown for a subset of rows, as once, few, many or a class of expanded clone.

>TRBV7-2|-|TRBJ1-1|TRBD1|15
CAGSTVTGMNTEAFF
TGTGCCGGCAGCACCGTGACAGGGATGAACACTGAAGCTTTCTTT
>TRBV7-9|-|TRBJ1-3|-|15
CASSLTGGTGNTIYF
TGTGCCAGCAGTTTAACCGGGGGGACCGGAAACACCATATATTTT
>TRBV5-4|-|TRBJ1-2|TRBD1|15
CASSSDRGLFYGYTF
TGTGCCAGCAGCTCCGACAGGGGGTTATTCTATGGCTACACCTTC
>TRBV7-2|-|TRBJ2-1|-|18
CASSLVWVGRPPYNEQFF
TGTGCCAGCAGCTTAGTTTGGGTCGGGCGCCCTCCCTACAATGAGCAGTTCTTC
>TRBV2|-|TRBJ2-3|-|11
CASSVLDTQYF
TGTGCCAGCAGTGTGTTAGATACGCAGTATTTT
>TRBV28|few|TRBJ2-1|TRBD2|15
CASSPPGLVILEQFF
TGTGCCAGCAGTCCTCCGGGACTAGTAATTCTTGAGCAGTTCTTC
>TRBV6-5|-|TRBJ2-7|-|15
CASSTSGGLSYEQYF
TGTGCCAGCAGTACCTCTGGAGGACTGTCCTACGAGCAGTACTTC
>TRBV27|-|TRBJ1-2|-|12
CASSLRGFGYTF
TGTGCCAGCAGTTTAAGAGGGTTTGGCTACACCTTC
>TRBV11-3|few|TRBJ2-1|-|15
CASSLDTGSYNEQFF
TGTGCCAGCAGCTTAGATACAGGGTCGTACAATGAGCAGTTCTTC
>TRBV18|-|TRBJ1-2|-|14
CASSPPGWSGGYTF
TGTGCCAGCTCGCCCCCCGGGTGGTCGGGTGGCTACACCTTC
>TRBV12-2|-|TRBJ1-1|-|13
CASRCQRGSEAFF
TGTGCAAGTCGCTGCCAGAGGGGCTCTGAAGCTTTCTTT
>TRBV7-9|-|TRBJ2-6|-|16
CASSLISDSGANVLTF
TGTGCCAGCAGCTTAATTAGTGACTCTGGGGCCAACGTCCTGACTTTC
>TRBV25-1|-|TRBJ1-4|-|13
CASSEYKDEKLFF
TGTGCCAGCAGTGAATATAAGGATGAAAAACTGTTTTTT
>TRBV6-1|-|TRBJ2-5|-|11
CASSAPETQYF
TGTGCCAGCAGTGCCCCGGAGACCCAGTACTTC
>TRBV11-3|-|TRBJ2-7|-|15
CASSRTRVSSYEQYF
TGTGCCAGCAGCCGTACCAGGGTAAGCTCCTACGAGCAGTACTTC
>TRBV4-3|-|TRBJ2-3|TRBD2|18
CASSQDRRGRLSTDTQYF
TGCGCCAGCAGCCAAGATCGGCGCGGGAGGCTTAGCACAGATACGCAGTATTTT
>TRBV5-5|-|TRBJ2-7|TRBD1|14
CASSPWTGGYEQYF
TGTGCCAGCAGCCCGTGGACAGGGGGCTACGAGCAGTACTTC
>TRBV6-5|-|TRBJ1-2|-|14
CASRRSGPDYGYTF
TGTGCCAGCAGGAGGAGCGGGCCGGACTATGGCTACACCTTC
>TRBV19|once|TRBJ1-5|TRBD1|15
CASSIARTGRQPQHF
TGTGCCAGTAGTATAGCGAGGACAGGGAGGCAGCCCCAGCATTTT
>TRBV7-3|-|TRBJ2-2|TRBD1|16
CASSLLGTGHTGELFF
TGTGCCAGCAGCTTATTGGGGACAGGGCACACCGGGGAGCTGTTTTTT
>TRBV7-3|-|TRBJ1-3|TRBD1|15
CASSPRQGKFNTIYF
TGTGCCAGCAGCCCACGACAGGGGAAATTTAACACCATATATTTT
>TRBV9|-|TRBJ2-3|TRBD2|17
CASSPRLTSGGTDTQYF
TGTGCCAGCAGCCCCCGGCTGACTAGCGGGGGAACAGATACGCAGTATTTT
>TRBV7-2|-|TRBJ2-7|-|12
CASSSLGGEQYF
TGTGCCAGCAGCTCGCTGGGGGGCGAGCAGTACTTC
>TRBV4-3|-|TRBJ2-5|TRBD2|17
CASSQDLQGSGEETQYF
TGCGCCAGCAGCCAAGATCTTCAGGGTAGCGGGGAAGAGACCCAGTACTTC
>TRBV5-8|-|TRBJ1-2|-|13
CASSPRGTYGYTF
TGTGCCAGCAGCCCTCGGGGGACCTATGGCTACACCTTC
>TRBV5-1|-|TRBJ1-1|TRBD1|17
CASSSGLGQGMNTEAFF
TGCGCCAGCAGCTCCGGTTTGGGACAGGGGATGAACACTGAAGCTTTCTTT
>TRBV9|-|TRBJ1-2|-|15
CASSVEGGRTYGYTF
TGTGCCAGCAGCGTAGAAGGGGGGCGAACCTATGGCTACACCTTC
>TRBV9|-|TRBJ2-1|TRBD2|16
CASSALAGGGGNEQFF
TGTGCCAGCAGCGCACTAGCGGGGGGAGGAGGCAATGAGCAGTTCTTC
>TRBV6-1|-|TRBJ2-3|-|14
CASSESWGTDTQYF
TGTGCCAGCAGTGAATCGTGGGGCACAGATACGCAGTATTTT
>TRBV5-1|-|TRBJ1-5|TRBD1|16
CASSPTGARGAQPQHF
TGCGCCAGCAGCCCCACAGGGGCAAGAGGGGCGCAGCCCCAGCATTTT
>TRBV7-3|-|TRBJ2-1|-|10
CACKEDEQFF
TGTGCCTGCAAGGAGGATGAGCAGTTCTTC
>TRBV28|-|TRBJ1-6|-|14
CASSTIYRNSPLHF
TGTGCCAGCAGTACTATTTACAGGAATTCACCCCTCCACTTT
>TRBV9|-|TRBJ1-6|-|14
CASSVEGVNSPLHF
TGTGCCAGCAGCGTCGAGGGTGTTAATTCACCCCTCCACTTT
>TRBV7-8|few|TRBJ2-7|-|15
CASSPRDSSGYEQYF
TGTGCCAGCAGCCCCCGGGACAGTAGCGGCTACGAGCAGTACTTC
>TRBV29-1|-|TRBJ2-3|TRBD2|16
CSGGGGRAVLGDTQYF
TGCAGCGGTGGTGGCGGGAGGGCCGTTTTGGGAGATACGCAGTATTTT
>TRBV7-9|-|TRBJ2-2|-|14
CASSSHGTPGELFF
TGTGCCAGCAGCTCGCACGGGACTCCCGGGGAGCTGTTTTTT
>TRBV5-4|few|TRBJ2-5|TRBD2|16
CASSLGTSGLAETQYF
TGTGCCAGCAGCTTGGGGACTAGCGGACTGGCGGAGACCCAGTACTTC
>TRBV7-2|-|TRBJ1-1|-|14
CASRLYLMNTEAFF
TGTGCCAGCAGACTGTATTTGATGAACACTGAAGCTTTCTTT
>TRBV13|-|TRBJ2-1|TRBD2|17
CASSPRPPAGRDNEQFF
TGTGCCAGCAGCCCCCGCCCCCCCGCGGGGAGGGACAATGAGCAGTTCTTC
>TRBV18|-|TRBJ2-1|TRBD2|19
CASSPRTSGSRSIYNEQFF
TGTGCCAGCTCACCACGGACTAGCGGGAGCCGAAGCATATACAATGAGCAGTTCTTC
>TRBV19|-|TRBJ1-6|TRBD1|15
CASSINYRGSSPLHF
TGTGCCAGTAGTATAAACTACAGGGGTTCTTCACCCCTCCACTTT
>TRBV5-1|-|TRBJ2-3|-|13
CASSLDPPDTQYF
TGCGCCAGCAGCCTAGACCCTCCGGATACGCAGTATTTT
>TRBV7-2|-|TRBJ1-1|-|14
CASSSRIGATEAFF
TGTGCCAGCAGCTCAAGGATTGGGGCCACTGAAGCTTTCTTT
>TRBV5-4|-|TRBJ1-2|-|14
CASSGADSNYGYTF
TGTGCCAGCAGCGGGGCCGACAGCAACTATGGCTACACCTTC
>TRBV11-2|-|TRBJ2-3|-|15
CASSAAGWVADTQYF
TGTGCCAGCAGCGCGGCCGGGTGGGTAGCGGATACGCAGTATTTT
>TRBV6-5|-|TRBJ1-1|-|14
CASSPGQVNTEAFF
TGTGCCAGCAGCCCGGGACAAGTGAACACTGAAGCTTTCTTT
>TRBV18|-|TRBJ2-1|TRBD2|16
CASSPQLAGSLDEQFF
TGTGCCAGCTCACCACAACTAGCGGGGTCCTTGGATGAGCAGTTCTTC
>TRBV7-3|-|TRBJ2-7|TRBD1|14
CASSAYRGPYEQYF
TGTGCCAGCAGCGCGTACAGGGGCCCGTACGAGCAGTACTTC
>TRBV28|once|TRBJ1-5|-|14
CASYPPGLGQPQHF
TGTGCCAGCTATCCCCCCGGGCTCGGGCAGCCCCAGCATTTT
>TRBV25-1|-|TRBJ1-3|TRBD1|17
CASSAVTGGVSGNTIYF
TGTGCCAGCAGTGCCGTGACAGGGGGCGTCTCTGGAAACACCATATATTTT
>TRBV4-1|-|TRBJ2-1|TRBD2|18
CASSQVGGLAGRYNEQFF
TGCGCCAGCAGCCAAGTAGGGGGACTAGCGGGCAGATACAATGAGCAGTTCTTC
>TRBV28|once|TRBJ1-2|-|16
CASRRGLGTPHYGYTF
TGTGCCAGCAGGCGGGGTCTGGGGACGCCACACTATGGCTACACCTTC
>TRBV4-3|-|TRBJ1-2|-|15
CASSQGLGNSYGYTF
TGCGCCAGCAGCCAAGGGTTGGGTAACAGCTATGGCTACACCTTC
>TRBV25-1|once|TRBJ2-5|TRBD2|15
CASASGGAAQETQYF
TGTGCCAGCGCTAGCGGAGGGGCAGCCCAAGAGACCCAGTACTTC
>TRBV5-6|-|TRBJ1-1|-|14
CASTWTAGAPEAFF
TGTGCCAGCACGTGGACAGCTGGGGCCCCTGAAGCTTTCTTT